This TCR beta chain was captured by sequencing in a study of blood T cell repertoires in COVID-19. Germline CDR1 is MDHEN and CDR2 is SYDVKM. This CDR3 is built from 14 residues. Trimming took off 4 bases at V and 0 bases at J, with 10 bases between the two ends. TCRdb's copy holds only in-frame clones and misses some; the assay was immunoSEQ multiplex PCR. The sample includes roughly 140,000 clones, 81% of them seen just once. This chain connects TRBV28 to TRBJ2-7; no definite D call. The clonotype was recovered from a human donor in a cohort sampled during active COVID-19. Specimen: peripheral blood. CDR3 coding DNA: TGTGCCAGCAGTTCGCCGGGTTCCTCCTACGAGCAGTACTTC. This translates into CASSSPGSSYEQYF.